These 22 T cell receptor beta chains were sequenced from one sample in a study of shared clonotypes between healthy human individuals. Sequencing was performed with immunoSEQ multiplex PCR; in TCRdb, only in-frame clones are kept and a portion is missing. The sample yields some 1,600,000 clones, roughly 98% seen once. The sequenced sample was naive CD4+ T cells sorted from blood. Subset of the sample: CD45RA+ positively selected. The receptors here all came from a man younger than 45 in good health.

V usage is TRBV7-9 and J usage is TRBJ2-5, with TRBD2 identical over 9 bases. Germline values: CDR1 SEHNR, CDR2 FQNEAQ (reference sequence). Germline trimming cut 0 bases from V and 3 bases from J; bases unmatched to any gene: 5. This CDR3 is 16 amino acids long. The CDR3 is CASSLAWREGEETQYF. For the CDR3, the DNA is TGTGCCAGCAGCTTAGCGTGGCGGGAGGGTGAAGAGACCCAGTACTTC.

The chain combines TRBV19 with TRBJ2-1; a weak D match, TRBD2 (6 bases). V gave up 1 base and J gave up 6 bases, with 10 bases separating them. Germline values: CDR1 LNHDA, CDR2 SQIVND (reference sequence). The CDR3 runs to 14 residues. The CDR3 reads CASSIVREANEQFF. In DNA form, the CDR3 reads TGTGCCAGTAGTATAGTAAGGGAGGCCAATGAGCAGTTCTTC.

This rearrangement joins TRBV30 to TRBJ2-7; tentatively, D is TRBD1 (6 bases). Per the germline V gene, CDR1 is GTSNPN and CDR2 is SVGIG (reference sequence). Trimming left V 4 bases short and J 4 bases short, with 17 bases between. The CDR3 runs to 14 residues. The CDR3 reads CAWTRTAQGYEQYF. CDR3 DNA: TGTGCCTGGACAAGGACAGCGCAGGGGTACGAGCAGTACTTC.

The chain carries TRBV9 and TRBJ2-7; 16 bases align to TRBD2. V lost 4 bases and J lost 0; bases outside the gene matches: 13. The CDR3 runs 20 residues. The V gene's germline CDR1 is SGDLS and CDR2 YYNGEE. CDR3 coding DNA: TGTGCCAGCAGCTCTGGTGAAGGGACTAGCGGGAGGGTCCTCTCCTACGAGCAGTACTTC. Protein product: CASSSGEGTSGRVLSYEQYF.

In the case of this clone: Other DNA sequences in the sample encode the same CDR3. The rearrangement uses TRBV29-1 and TRBJ1-5; tentatively, D is TRBD1 (5 bases). Germline V gene lookup returns CDR1 SQVTM and CDR2 ANQGSEA. The CDR3 is made up of 13 amino acids. V gave up 6 bases and J gave up 2 bases, with 11 bases separating them. CDR3 amino acids: CSVSGGGNQPQHF. The CDR3 region has the DNA TGCAGCGTGTCCGGGGGTGGCAATCAGCCCCAGCATTTT.

This rearrangement joins TRBV7-9 to TRBJ2-2; tentatively, D is TRBD1 (8 bases). CDR1 and CDR2 (germline): SEHNR, FQNEAQ (reference sequence). V gave up 8 bases and J gave up 2 bases, with 18 bases separating them. The CDR3 has 16 residues. The DNA for the CDR3 is TGTGCCAGCCCCACGGGGGGACAGGCTAACACCGGGGAGCTGTTTTTT. Residues: CASPTGGQANTGELFF.

The V and J genes are TRBV7-3 and TRBJ2-2; D remains ambiguous. V dropped 4 bases and J dropped 2 bases, with 5 bases sitting between them. Germline CDR1 SGHTA, CDR2 FQGTGA. The CDR3 is 13 amino acids. In DNA, the CDR3 is TGTGCCAGCAGCTCGAGAAACACCGGGGAGCTGTTTTTT. This gives the protein CASSSRNTGELFF. Filled out from reference TRBV7-3 and TRBJ2-2, the complete variable domain reads GAGVSQTPSNKVTEKGKYVELRCDPISGHTALYWYRQSLGQGPEFLIYFQGTGAADDSGLPNDRFFAVRPEGSVSTLKIQRTERGDSAVYLCASSSRNTGELFFGEGSRLTVL.

The rearrangement joins TRBV10-2 to TRBJ1-4, with D uncertain. This CDR3 region has 14 residues. The ends were cut back, 2 bases at V and 4 bases at J, with 8 bases in the middle. Germline assignment: CDR1 WSHSY and CDR2 SAAADI. CDR3 nucleotides: TGCGCCAGCAGTGAGGTGGCCATTAATGAAAAACTGTTTTTT. Translating it yields CASSEVAINEKLFF.

The CDR3 DNA reads TGTGCCAGCACCCGGACAGGGGGTATCGGGGAGCTGTTTTTT. Translation gives CASTRTGGIGELFF. The chain couples TRBV28 to TRBJ2-2; 10 positions match TRBD1. The junction had 6 bases not matched to a gene; V was cut back by 7 bases and J by 7 bases. In germline, CDR1 is MDHEN, CDR2 SYDVKM. The CDR3 consists of 14 residues.

The rearrangement joins TRBV7-9 to TRBJ2-1, with 7 bases aligning to TRBD2. Per the germline V gene, CDR1 is SEHNR and CDR2 is FQNEAQ (reference sequence). Trimming removed 5 bases from V and 0 bases from J; junction bases left unmatched: 7. The CDR3 runs to 16 residues. CDR3 residues: CASSPPGGSSYNEQFF. CDR3 nucleotide sequence: TGTGCCAGCAGCCCGCCGGGCGGGAGCTCCTACAATGAGCAGTTCTTC.

The chain carries TRBV5-1 and TRBJ2-3; TRBD1 matches at 7 bases. The CDR3 has 14 residues. Germline CDR1 and CDR2: SGHRS and YFSETQ. V lost 0 bases and J lost 4; bases outside the gene matches: 2. CDR3 region: CASSLEQGSDTQYF. The CDR3 bases are TGCGCCAGCAGCTTGGAACAGGGGTCAGATACGCAGTATTTT.

This CDR3 reads CARSLAGGPSEQYF. The CDR3 region has the DNA TGTGCCAGAAGCTTGGCGGGAGGGCCCTCCGAGCAGTACTTC. This chain connects TRBV5-3 to TRBJ2-7, with 8 bases fitting TRBD2. TRBV5-3 is reported as an ORF; its role is uncertain. After removal of 0 bases from V and 6 bases from J, the junction contained 5 bases not matched to a gene. CDR3 length equals 14 residues.

Points on this clone: The sample has other DNA sequences that encode this CDR3 too. The chain combines TRBV9 with TRBJ2-7; no definite D call. Trimming pared 2 bases from V and 2 bases from J, leaving 8 bases between. CDR3 size: 13 residues. Germline lookup yields CDR1 SGDLS and CDR2 YYNGEE. CDR3 nucleotide sequence: TGTGCCAGCAGCGTCGGCGTAACCTACGAGCAGTACTTC. Translated: CASSVGVTYEQYF.

The CDR3 DNA reads as TGTGCCAGCTCACCCCCAGCCCGAGGAGGGTCGATAAGGGCCGGGGAGCTGTTTTTT. It yields the protein CASSPPARGGSIRAGELFF. The chain couples TRBV18 to TRBJ2-2; the D gene is possibly TRBD2 (6 bases). The ends were cut back, 3 bases at V and 6 bases at J, with 26 bases in the middle. Germline loops: CDR1 KGHSH, CDR2 LQKENI. The CDR3 sequence is 19 residues long.

The rearrangement links TRBV19 to TRBJ1-5; TRBD1 is a possible D gene (5 bases). Looked up from germline, CDR1 is LNHDA and CDR2 is SQIVND (reference sequence). The CDR3 has 15 residues. With 3 bases removed from V and 7 bases from J, the gap between germline ends came to 16 bases. For the CDR3, the DNA is TGTGCCAGTAGTATGGGGCAGGCCCCCGGCCAGCCCCAGCATTTT. As protein: CASSMGQAPGQPQHF.

The CDR3 nucleotides read TGTGCCAGCAGCTCGGGGACAGGGATACACACTGAAGCTTTCTTT. As protein: CASSSGTGIHTEAFF. V and J are TRBV5-4 and TRBJ1-1, with 9 bases aligning to TRBD1. The V segment lost 3 bases and the J segment 3 bases; nucleotides outside the gene matches: 6. This CDR3 has 15 residues. Per germline, CDR1 SGHNT and CDR2 YYREEE (reference sequence).

This chain uses TRBV5-1 with TRBJ2-7; 9 nucleotides match TRBD1. Unmatched junction bases numbered 8, after V lost 4 bases and J lost 6 bases. The CDR3 contains 14 residues. Germline CDR1 reads SGHRS; CDR2 reads YFSETQ. For the CDR3, the DNA is TGCGCCAGCAGCCGGGACAGGGAGGACTCCGAGCAGTACTTC. Translating it yields CASSRDREDSEQYF.

This chain uses TRBV10-2 with TRBJ2-1, with D possibly matching TRBD2 (5 bases). From germline, CDR1 is WSHSY and CDR2 SAAADI. Trimming removed 10 bases at V and 4 bases at J, with 14 bases between. This CDR3 has 13 residues. The CDR3 reads CATKRGGYNEQFF. In DNA, the CDR3 is TGCGCCACCAAGAGAGGCGGGTACAATGAGCAGTTCTTC.

Comments on this clone: The sample has other DNA sequences that encode this CDR3 too. The chain joins TRBV28 to TRBJ1-5; D gene unclear. V was cut by 5 bases and J by 7 bases, with 6 bases left in between. The CDR3 runs 11 residues. Germline CDR1 reads MDHEN; CDR2 reads SYDVKM. The chain's CDR3 is CASSRLQPQHF. The CDR3 nucleotides read TGTGCCAGCAGTAGGTTGCAGCCCCAGCATTTT. The variable domain in full, with the rest retrieved from reference TRBV28 and TRBJ1-5, is DVKVTQSSRYLVKRTGEKVFLECVQDMDHENMFWYRQDPGLGLRLIYFSYDVKMKEKGDIPEGYSVSREKKERFSLILESASTNQTSMYLCASSRLQPQHFGDGTRLSIL.

The CDR3 is CASSQDLNTEAFF. The CDR3 DNA sequence: TGCGCCAGCAGCCAAGATCTTAACACTGAAGCTTTCTTT. This chain joins TRBV4-1 and TRBJ1-1; no clear D gene. The ends were cut back, 0 bases at V and 2 bases at J, with 4 bases in the middle. The CDR3 covers 13 residues. Germline values: CDR1 MGHRA, CDR2 YSYEKL.

The chain links TRBV18 to TRBJ1-1, with D perhaps matching TRBD1 (5 bases). V gave up 6 bases and J gave up 3 bases, with 17 bases separating them. The CDR3 consists of 15 residues. The germline gives CDR1 KGHSH, CDR2 LQKENI. The CDR3 bases are TGTGCCAGCTCCCCCCCGGAGGGGAAGGACACTGAAGCTTTCTTT. Translation gives CASSPPEGKDTEAFF.

The chain recombines TRBV7-3 with TRBJ2-3; possible D gene TRBD2, 6 bases. The CDR3 runs to 16 residues. Germline-derived CDR1 and CDR2 are SGHTA and FQGTGA. The germline V and J ends were trimmed by 0 bases and 4 bases, with 14 bases remaining between them. CDR3 sequence: CASSLTTDYGADTQYF. The CDR3 bases are TGTGCCAGCAGCTTAACGACGGACTACGGGGCAGATACGCAGTATTTT. The variable domain in full, completed from reference TRBV7-3 and TRBJ2-3, reads GAGVSQTPSNKVTEKGKYVELRCDPISGHTALYWYRQSLGQGPEFLIYFQGTGAADDSGLPNDRFFAVRPEGSVSTLKIQRTERGDSAVYLCASSLTTDYGADTQYFGPGTRLTVL.